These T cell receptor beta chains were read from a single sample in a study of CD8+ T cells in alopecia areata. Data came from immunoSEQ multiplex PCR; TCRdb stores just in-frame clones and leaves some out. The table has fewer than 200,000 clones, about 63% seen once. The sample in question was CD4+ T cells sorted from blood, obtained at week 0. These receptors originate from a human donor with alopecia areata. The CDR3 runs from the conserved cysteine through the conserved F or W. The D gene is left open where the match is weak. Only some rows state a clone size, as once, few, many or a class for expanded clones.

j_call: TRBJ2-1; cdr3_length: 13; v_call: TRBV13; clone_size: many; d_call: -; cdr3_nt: TGTGCCAGCAGCTCTTACCTAGGACTTGAGCAGTTCTTC; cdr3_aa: CASSSYLGLEQFF
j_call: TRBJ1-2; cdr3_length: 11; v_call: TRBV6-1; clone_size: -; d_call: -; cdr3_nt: TGTGCCAGCAGTGACAGGGTTGGCTACACCTTC; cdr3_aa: CASSDRVGYTF
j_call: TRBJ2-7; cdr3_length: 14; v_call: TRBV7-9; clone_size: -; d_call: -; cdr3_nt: TGTGCCAGCAGCTTAGCGTACAGCTCCTACGAGCAGTACTTC; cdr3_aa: CASSLAYSSYEQYF
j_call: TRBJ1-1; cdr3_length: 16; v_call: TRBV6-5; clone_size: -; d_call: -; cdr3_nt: TGTGCCAGCAGTTATCACGGCGCCCTAGGGAACACTGAAGCTTTCTTT; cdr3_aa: CASSYHGALGNTEAFF
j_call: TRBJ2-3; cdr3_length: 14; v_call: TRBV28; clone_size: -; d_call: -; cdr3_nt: TGTGCCAGCAGTCTTAGGGGGGCCACAGATACGCAGTATTTT; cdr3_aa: CASSLRGATDTQYF
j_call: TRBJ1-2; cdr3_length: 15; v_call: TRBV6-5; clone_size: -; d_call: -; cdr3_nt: TGTGCCAGCAGTTACGGGGGGCTTTCTAACTATGGCTACACCTTC; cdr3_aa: CASSYGGLSNYGYTF
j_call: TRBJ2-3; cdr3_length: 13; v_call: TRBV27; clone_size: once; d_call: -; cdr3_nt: TGTGCCAGCAGTTCCCGACTAGCAGATACGCAGTATTTT; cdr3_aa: CASSSRLADTQYF
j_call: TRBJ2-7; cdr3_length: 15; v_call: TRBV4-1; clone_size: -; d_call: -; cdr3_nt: TGCGCCAGCAGCCAAGTGGCGACAAATTCCTACGAGCAGTACTTC; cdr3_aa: CASSQVATNSYEQYF
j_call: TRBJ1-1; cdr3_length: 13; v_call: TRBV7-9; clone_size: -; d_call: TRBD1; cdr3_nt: TGTGCCAGCAGCCAGGACAGGGAAACTGAAGCTTTCTTT; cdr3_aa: CASSQDRETEAFF
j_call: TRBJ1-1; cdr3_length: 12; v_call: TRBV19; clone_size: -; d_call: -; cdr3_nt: TGTGCCAGTAGTATAGGGGAGGGCTCGGCTTTCTTT; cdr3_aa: CASSIGEGSAFF
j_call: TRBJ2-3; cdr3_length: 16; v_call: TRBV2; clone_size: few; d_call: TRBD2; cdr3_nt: TGTGCCAGCGGACTAGTCTCTAGCGGTTCCACAGATACGCAGTATTTT; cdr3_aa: CASGLVSSGSTDTQYF
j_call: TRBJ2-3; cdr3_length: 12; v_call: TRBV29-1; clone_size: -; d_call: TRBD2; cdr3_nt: TGCAGCGTTAGCGGGGGGGCAGATACGCAGTATTTT; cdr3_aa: CSVSGGADTQYF
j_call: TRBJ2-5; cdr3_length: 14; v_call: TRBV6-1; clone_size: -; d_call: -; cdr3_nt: TGTGCCAGCGGCGGGAACAGGGGAGGTGAGACCCAGTACTTC; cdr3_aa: CASGGNRGGETQYF
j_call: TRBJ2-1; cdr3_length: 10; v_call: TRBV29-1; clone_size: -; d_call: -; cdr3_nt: TGCAGCGTTGAAGATTACCCCCAGTTCTTC; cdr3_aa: CSVEDYPQFF
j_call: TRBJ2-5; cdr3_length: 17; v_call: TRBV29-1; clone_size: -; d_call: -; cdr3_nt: TGCAGCGTCCGCCTTTACCGGGGGACCAACGAACAAGAGACCCAGTACTTC; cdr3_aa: CSVRLYRGTNEQETQYF
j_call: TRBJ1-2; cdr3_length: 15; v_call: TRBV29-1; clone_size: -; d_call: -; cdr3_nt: TGCAGCGTTGAAGGTTATGAACAGGGCATCGATGGCTACACCTTC; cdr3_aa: CSVEGYEQGIDGYTF
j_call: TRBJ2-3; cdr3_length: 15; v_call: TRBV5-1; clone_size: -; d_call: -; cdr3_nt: TGCGCCAGCAGCTTGTTTGCGGGGAGCACAGATACGCAGTATTTT; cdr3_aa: CASSLFAGSTDTQYF
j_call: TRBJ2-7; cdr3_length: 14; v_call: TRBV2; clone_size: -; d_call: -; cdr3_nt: TGTGCCAGCAGGGGTCGACAGGGAGGAGGCGAGCAGTACTTC; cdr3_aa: CASRGRQGGGEQYF